This entry concerns a single T cell receptor (beta chain). What it binds is unknown. V shed 7 bases and J shed 0 bases, with 9 bases lying between them. The CDR3 contains 14 residues. Germline loops: CDR1 SGHAT, CDR2 FQNNGV. The data were produced by immunoSEQ multiplex PCR, yet TCRdb's version contains in-frame clones alone and is incomplete. The sample yields more than 65,000 clones, just over 90% seen once. These data originate in a study of OX40 agonist ivuxolimab in advanced cancers. Study-wide context: Across the patients, intravenous ivuxolimab was delivered every 2 weeks at 0.01 to 10 mg/kg.

Whole-study results and caveats: Within 6 weeks, CD4+ and CD8+ blood T cells expanded clonally at 0.1 to 3.0 mg/kg.

The receptor's source is an adult with an advanced solid tumor such as melanoma, head and neck, liver or kidney cancer. The genes are TRBV11-2 and TRBJ2-2, with D possibly being TRBD1 or TRBD2 (5 bases each). The specimen was CD4+ or CD8+ T cells sorted from blood, collected in a trial of the OX40 agonist ivuxolimab. The CDR3 DNA follows: TGTGCCAGCACCGGGACCACGAACACCGGGGAGCTGTTTTTT. Translated: CASTGTTNTGELFF.